This is a list of T cell receptor beta chains from one sample in a study of shared clonotypes between healthy human individuals. TCRdb's table, derived via immunoSEQ multiplex PCR, lists solely in-frame clones and lacks some. The sample shows some 2 million clones, just under 95% of them seen only once. Material for sequencing was naive CD8+ T cells sorted from blood. Receptor source: a man younger than 30 in good health. Both conserved end residues are trimmed from each CDR3.

>TRBJ1-2|TRBV27
ASSLNSPYDYT
>TRBJ1-1|TRBV5-4
ASSWRGQRAEAF
>TRBJ1-2|TRBV11-2
ASSKGGVADT
>TRBJ2-7|TRBV11-2
ASSPLEAYEQY
>TRBJ2-7|TRBV9
ASSSGQGPYEQY
>TRBJ1-2|TRBV11-2
ASSLVPFQDGYGYT
>TRBJ1-6|TRBV14
ASSQTSYNSPLH
>TRBJ2-1|TRBV19
ASSIADGNEQF
>TRBJ2-7|TRBV11-2
ASSRSTGLYEQY
>TRBJ1-2|TRBV4-1
ASSQATTDSYGYT
>TRBJ2-1|TRBV7-6
ASSLEAVTPASRTGEQF
>TRBJ2-5|TRBV4-3
ASSQEMGTVEETQY
>TRBJ1-3|TRBV19
ASTRDSAGNTIY
>TRBJ1-3|TRBV30
AWSGLGGTIY
>TRBJ2-7|TRBV27
ASSLLSGYYEQY
>TRBJ2-7|TRBV19
ASRNPGLAGGLY
>TRBJ1-2|TRBV2
ASSELRALYGYT
>TRBJ2-7|TRBV4-1
ASSLQPGVGGFYEQY
>TRBJ2-7|TRBV27
ASSLLGDIYSYEQY
>TRBJ2-7|TRBV9
ASSDGGGPSWEQY
>TRBJ2-5|TRBV5-1
ASSLAVGYGETQY
>TRBJ2-7|TRBV7-6
ASSSGSGSSYEQY
>TRBJ2-5|TRBV28
ASSLPTGSETQY